This T cell receptor (beta chain) was recorded in a study of blood T cell repertoires in COVID-19. Original processing notes: From reference gene primer amplification, estimates of nucleated cell counts were derived. Method: immunoSEQ multiplex PCR; TCRdb's copy keeps in-frame clones and lacks some. D and trimming come from the DNA, and the V and J calls and clone size come from that table. The sample carries approximately 150,000 clones, approximately 81% recorded once. Deletions cut 4 bases from V and 1 base from J, with 14 bases between. Germline CDR1 and CDR2: GTSNPN and SVGIG (reference sequence). The CDR3 sequence is 14 residues long.

Sequencing input: peripheral blood. The receptor's source is a man in his 60s with acute or convalescent COVID-19. The gene calls are TRBV30 and TRBJ2-7, with D maybe TRBD1 (6 bases). For the CDR3, the DNA is TGTGCCTGGACCCAACAGGGTCATTCCTACGAGCAGTACTTC. The encoded protein is CAWTQQGHSYEQYF.